The clone carrying this T cell receptor beta chain was observed a handful of times. V lost 3 bases to trimming and J lost 4 bases, with 12 bases between them. Looked up from germline, CDR1 is SEHNR and CDR2 is FQNEAQ (reference sequence). The CDR3 contains 14 residues. The treatment was: 19 received Ad26.COV2.S at low or high dose, single or two shots; roughly five received placebo; per-sample allocation not given. The samples date from day 63 after the first vaccine or placebo injection. Its platform was an Ad26 vector, and its expressed antigen was Wuhan-strain SARS-CoV-2 spike. The data are from a study of Ad26.COV2.S vaccination and SARS-CoV-2 variants. Some clones are missing from TCRdb's copy, which holds only in-frame ones; the method was immunoSEQ multiplex PCR. The sample carries more than 300,000 clones, approximately 90% recorded once.

The input for sequencing was peripheral blood, taken in a trial of Ad26.COV2.S vaccine versus placebo. The gene calls are TRBV7-9 and TRBJ1-1; D is perhaps TRBD1 (6 bases). The receptor was isolated from a person aged 18-60 years who received the Ad26.COV2.S COVID-19 vaccine or a placebo. CDR3 DNA: TGTGCCAGCAGCTTTCCCGGGGGCGGCACTGAAGCTTTCTTT. Amino acid sequence: CASSFPGGGTEAFF.